This record covers a single TCR beta chain. In the original processing: Reference gene primer amplification gave estimated nucleated cell counts. Sequenced by immunoSEQ multiplex PCR; TCRdb stores in-frame clones only, minus some. V, J and clone size derive from that table, while D and trimming were established from the DNA sequence. This table holds 85,000 to 100,000 clones, about nine tenths found once. The data are from a study of blood T cell repertoires in COVID-19. The overall study: Sites in the United States, Italy and Spain provided acute and convalescent COVID-19 samples. PBMCs, B-cell-depleted T cells, or T cells provided the cDNA or gDNA that made up the material.

This CDR3 is 14 amino acids long. Trimming cost V 11 bases and J 0 bases, with 16 bases left between them. Per the germline V gene, CDR1 is SGHTA and CDR2 is FQGNSA. V gene TRBV7-2 combines with J gene TRBJ1-2, with D possibly being TRBD1 (5 bases). The sequencing input was peripheral blood. This TCR derives from a man aged 55 to 70 with acute or convalescent COVID-19. The CDR3 loop reads CASGREGANYGYTF. The CDR3 region has the DNA TGTGCCTCCGGCAGGGAGGGAGCTAACTATGGCTACACCTTC.